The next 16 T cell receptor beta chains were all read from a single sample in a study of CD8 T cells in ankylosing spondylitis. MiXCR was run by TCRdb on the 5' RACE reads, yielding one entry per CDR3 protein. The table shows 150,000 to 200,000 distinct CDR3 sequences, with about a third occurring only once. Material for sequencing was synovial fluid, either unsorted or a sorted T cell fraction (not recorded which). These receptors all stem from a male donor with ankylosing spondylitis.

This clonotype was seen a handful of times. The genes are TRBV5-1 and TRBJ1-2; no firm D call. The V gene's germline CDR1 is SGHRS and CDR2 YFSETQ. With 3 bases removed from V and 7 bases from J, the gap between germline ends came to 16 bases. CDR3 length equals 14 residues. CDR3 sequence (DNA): TGCGCCAGCAGCTCCCCTCCGGGGTCAGGTGGCTACACCTTC. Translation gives CASSSPPGSGGYTF.

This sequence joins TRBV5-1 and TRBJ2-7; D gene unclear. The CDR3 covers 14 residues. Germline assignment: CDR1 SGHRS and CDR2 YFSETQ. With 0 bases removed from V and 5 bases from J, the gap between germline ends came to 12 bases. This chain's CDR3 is CASSLVPPSHEQYF. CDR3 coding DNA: TGCGCCAGCAGCTTGGTCCCCCCGTCCCACGAGCAGTACTTC.

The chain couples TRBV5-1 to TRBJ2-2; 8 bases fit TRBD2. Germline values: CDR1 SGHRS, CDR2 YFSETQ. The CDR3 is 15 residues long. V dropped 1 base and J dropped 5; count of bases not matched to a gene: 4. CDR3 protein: CASSLIGRGTGELFF. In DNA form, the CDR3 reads TGCGCCAGCAGCTTGATCGGGAGGGGGACCGGGGAGCTGTTTTTT.

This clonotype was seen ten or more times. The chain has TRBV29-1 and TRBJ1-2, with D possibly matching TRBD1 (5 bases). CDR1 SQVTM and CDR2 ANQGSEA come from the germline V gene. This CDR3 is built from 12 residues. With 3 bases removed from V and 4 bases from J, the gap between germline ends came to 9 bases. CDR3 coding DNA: TGCAGCGTTGATTCGGGGGGCTATGGCTACACCTTC. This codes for CSVDSGGYGYTF.

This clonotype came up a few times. In DNA, the CDR3 is TGTGCCAGCAGCTTAGCTGGAGACAGGGCTGAAAAACTGTTTTTT. This sequence encodes CASSLAGDRAEKLFF. The chain is built from TRBV7-9 and TRBJ1-4; 7 bases map to TRBD1. Germline CDR1 reads SEHNR; CDR2 reads FQNEAQ (reference sequence). With 0 bases clipped from V and 7 bases from J, the junction kept 5 bases outside the gene matches. The CDR3 is 15 residues long.

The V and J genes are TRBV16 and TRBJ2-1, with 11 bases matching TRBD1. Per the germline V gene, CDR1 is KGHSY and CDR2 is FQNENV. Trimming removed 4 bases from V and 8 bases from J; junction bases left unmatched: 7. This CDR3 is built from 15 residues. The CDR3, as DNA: TGTGCCAGCAGCCTTTCCGGGACAGGGGGGGATGAGCAGTTCTTC. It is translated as CASSLSGTGGDEQFF. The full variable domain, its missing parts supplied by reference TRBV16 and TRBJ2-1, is GEEVAQTPKHLVRGEGQKAKLYCAPIKGHSYVFWYQQVLKNEFKFLISFQNENVFDETGMPKERFSAKCLPNSPCSLEIQATKLEDSAVYFCASSLSGTGGDEQFFGPGTRLTVL.

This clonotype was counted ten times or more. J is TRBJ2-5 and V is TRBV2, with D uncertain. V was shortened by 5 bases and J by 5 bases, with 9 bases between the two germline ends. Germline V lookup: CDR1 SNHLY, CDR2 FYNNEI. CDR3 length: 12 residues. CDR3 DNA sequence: TGTGCCAGCAGTCTTCGTGACGAGACCCAGTACTTC. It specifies CASSLRDETQYF.

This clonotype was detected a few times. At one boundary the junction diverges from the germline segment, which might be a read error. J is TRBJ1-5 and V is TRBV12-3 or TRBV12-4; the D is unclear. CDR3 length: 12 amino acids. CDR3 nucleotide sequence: TGTGCCAGCAGTTCCCGAAATCAGGCCCAGCATTTT. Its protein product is CASSSRNQAQHF.

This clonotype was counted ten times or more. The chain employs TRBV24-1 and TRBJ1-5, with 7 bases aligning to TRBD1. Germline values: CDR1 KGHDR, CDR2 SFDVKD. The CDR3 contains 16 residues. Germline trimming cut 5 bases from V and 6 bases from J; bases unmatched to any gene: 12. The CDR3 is CATSASGGGESQPQHF. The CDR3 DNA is TGTGCCACCAGTGCCTCGGGAGGGGGCGAATCTCAGCCCCAGCATTTT.

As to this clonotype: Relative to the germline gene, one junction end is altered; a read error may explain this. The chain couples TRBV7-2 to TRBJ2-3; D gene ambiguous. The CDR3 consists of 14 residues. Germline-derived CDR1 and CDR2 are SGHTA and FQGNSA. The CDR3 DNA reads TGTGCCGGCAGCCCCGGACGGAGCACAGATACGCAGTATTTT. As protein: CAGSPGRSTDTQYF.

The CDR3 DNA reads TGCAGTGCTAGAGGTGGGACCGGTTACAATGAGCAGTTCTTC. It is translated as CSARGGTGYNEQFF. This sequence joins TRBV20-1 and TRBJ2-1, with D perhaps matching TRBD1 or TRBD2 (5 bases each). The CDR3 extends over 14 amino acids. From germline, CDR1 is DFQATT and CDR2 SNEGSKA (reference sequence). V lost 1 base, J lost 4 bases, and 11 bases lay in between.

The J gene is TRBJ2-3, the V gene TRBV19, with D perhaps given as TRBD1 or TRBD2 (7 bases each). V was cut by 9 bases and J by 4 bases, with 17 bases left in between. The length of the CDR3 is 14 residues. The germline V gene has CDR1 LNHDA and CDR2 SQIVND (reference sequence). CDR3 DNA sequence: TGTGCCAGCCGCAGGGGGGGGGTATCAGATACGCAGTATTTT. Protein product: CASRRGGVSDTQYF.

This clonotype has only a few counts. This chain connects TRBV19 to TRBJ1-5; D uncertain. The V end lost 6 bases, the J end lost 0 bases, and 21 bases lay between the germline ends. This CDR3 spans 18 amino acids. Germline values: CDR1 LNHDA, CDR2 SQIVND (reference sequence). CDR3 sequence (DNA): TGTGCCAGTAGCCAAACTCGCGGCAGCTACTATAGCAATCAGCCCCAGCATTTT. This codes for CASSQTRGSYYSNQPQHF. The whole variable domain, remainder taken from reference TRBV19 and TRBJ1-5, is DGGITQSPKYLFRKEGQNVTLSCEQNLNHDAMYWYRQDPGQGLRLIYYSQIVNDFQKGDIAEGYSVSREKKESFPLTVTSAQKNPTAFYLCASSQTRGSYYSNQPQHFGDGTRLSIL.

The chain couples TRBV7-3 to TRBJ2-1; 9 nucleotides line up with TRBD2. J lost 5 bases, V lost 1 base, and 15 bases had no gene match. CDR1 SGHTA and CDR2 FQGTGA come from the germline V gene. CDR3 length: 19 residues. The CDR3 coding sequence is TGTGCCAGCAGCTTAAGCAGGGCTGTCGGACTAGCGCCGAACAATGAGCAGTTCTTC. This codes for CASSLSRAVGLAPNNEQFF.

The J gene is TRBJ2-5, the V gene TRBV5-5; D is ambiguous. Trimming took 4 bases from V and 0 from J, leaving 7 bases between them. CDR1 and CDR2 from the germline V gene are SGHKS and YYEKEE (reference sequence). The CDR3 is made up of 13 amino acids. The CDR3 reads CASSLPYQETQYF. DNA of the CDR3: TGTGCCAGCAGCCTTCCGTACCAAGAGACCCAGTACTTC.

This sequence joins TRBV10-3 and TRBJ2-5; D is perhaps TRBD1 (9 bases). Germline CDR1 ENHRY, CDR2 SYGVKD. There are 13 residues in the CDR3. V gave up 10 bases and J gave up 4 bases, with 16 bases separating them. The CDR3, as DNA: TGTGCCACGAGCGGGGGACAGGGAGAGACCCAGTACTTC. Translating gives CATSGGQGETQYF.